The rows below give T cell receptor beta chains drawn from one sample of a study of T cells expressing NK-cell markers. TCRdb reprocessed the 5' RACE reads; each CDR3 protein has one entry and no DNA is given. Its table lists about 440,000 distinct CDR3 sequences. Sequenced: blood T cells: a sorted CD56 or NKG2C T cell subset, CD4+ or CD8+ T cells, or bulk PBMC T cells (not recorded which). The source of these receptors is a woman aged 18-70 years in good health. CDR3s include the opening cysteine and the closing phenylalanine or tryptophan.

TRBJ2-4,TRBV12-3/TRBV12-4,CASRGTKNIQYF
TRBJ2-7,TRBV20-1,CSARGIGGGGYEQYF
TRBJ2-7,TRBV6-5,CASSYTSGTSAYEQYF
TRBJ2-1,TRBV28,CASNPQGSKNNEQFF
TRBJ2-1,TRBV7-9,CASSPRLRGGYNEQFF
TRBJ2-3,TRBV2,CASSGTQLALRKERDTQYF
TRBJ2-5,TRBV19,CASSHRSQETQYF
TRBJ2-3,TRBV7-9,CASRIDPGITDTQYF
TRBJ2-7,TRBV7-9,CASSLTGVPFHEQYF
TRBJ1-1,TRBV20-1,CSARDPTEAFF
TRBJ2-1,TRBV20-1,CSARGRLVQDNEQFF
TRBJ2-5,TRBV5-1,CASSLVGTRKETQYF
TRBJ1-4,TRBV21-1,CASSKCPEKLFF
TRBJ2-3,TRBV18,CASSATTGSDTQYF
TRBJ2-6,TRBV28,CASSSYSGANVLTF
TRBJ2-5,TRBV7-2,CASSPRRSATQYF
TRBJ2-7,TRBV28,CASSVAGGPGSYEQYF
TRBJ2-1,TRBV20-1,CSAITGTSGRGGLYNEQFF
TRBJ1-1,TRBV12-3/TRBV12-4,CASSVNTGGTEAFF
TRBJ2-2,TRBV12-3/TRBV12-4,CASSFRFSNTGELFF
TRBJ1-2,TRBV10-3,CAISEGEPYTF
TRBJ2-1,TRBV5-6,CASKQGTAVSYNEQFF
TRBJ2-3,TRBV7-2,CASSQKGRGTDTQYF
TRBJ1-4,TRBV7-9,CASSRDRGNEKLFF
TRBJ2-2,TRBV20-1,CSAPPDSPNTGELFF
TRBJ2-7,TRBV20-1,CSARIGTALPEQYF